This is a list of T cell receptor beta chains from one sample in a study of blood T cell repertoires in COVID-19. Produced via immunoSEQ multiplex PCR; TCRdb's table is partial and in-frame only. The sample has under 300,000 clones, nearly 90% seen once. The sample comprised PBMCs or T cells enriched from blood (not recorded which). These receptors came from a woman in her 30s who had recovered from COVID-19. CDR3s include the opening cysteine and the closing phenylalanine or tryptophan. D genes are given only for firm matches. Clone size, where shown, is once, few, many, or a class for clones that have expanded.

v_call	j_call	d_call	clone_size	cdr3_length	cdr3_aa	cdr3_nt
TRBV9	TRBJ1-2	TRBD1	once	14	CASSPLGTGYGYTF	TGTGCCAGCAGCCCGCTAGGGACAGGGTATGGCTACACCTTC
TRBV5-8	TRBJ1-1	NA	NA	13	CASSRRENTEAFF	TGTGCCAGCAGCCGCAGGGAGAACACTGAAGCTTTCTTT
TRBV11-2	TRBJ1-4	TRBD1	NA	16	CASSSQTGGRNEKLFF	TGTGCCAGCAGCTCCCAAACAGGGGGAAGAAATGAAAAACTGTTTTTT
TRBV3-1/TRBV3-2	TRBJ2-2	TRBD2	NA	15	CASRGQAGIGGELFF	TGTGCCAGCAGGGGGCAAGCGGGGATCGGCGGGGAGCTGTTTTTT
TRBV10-3	TRBJ1-2	NA	few	15	CAISESGGWVDGYTF	TGTGCCATCAGTGAGTCCGGCGGCTGGGTGGATGGCTACACCTTC
TRBV29-1	TRBJ1-2	NA	NA	15	CSAYGPQGTNYGYTF	TGCAGCGCCTATGGGCCTCAAGGAACTAACTATGGCTACACCTTC
TRBV18	TRBJ2-7	TRBD1	NA	18	CASSPRGQGFGSSYEQYF	TGTGCCAGCTCACCACGGGGACAGGGTTTCGGAAGCTCCTACGAGCAGTACTTC
TRBV19	TRBJ1-1	NA	few	15	CASRRRTEVDTEAFF	TGTGCCAGTAGACGACGGACGGAGGTCGACACTGAAGCTTTCTTT
TRBV7-9	TRBJ1-1	NA	once	14	CASSPEEGILRAFF	TGTGCCAGCAGCCCCGAGGAGGGGATCCTAAGGGCTTTCTTT
TRBV3-1/TRBV3-2	TRBJ2-5	NA	once	16	CASSHPRGPTWETQYF	TGTGCCAGCAGCCATCCCCGAGGGCCCACCTGGGAGACCCAGTACTTC
TRBV28	TRBJ1-2	NA	NA	11	CASRTAYGYTF	TGTGCCAGCAGGACAGCCTATGGCTACACCTTC